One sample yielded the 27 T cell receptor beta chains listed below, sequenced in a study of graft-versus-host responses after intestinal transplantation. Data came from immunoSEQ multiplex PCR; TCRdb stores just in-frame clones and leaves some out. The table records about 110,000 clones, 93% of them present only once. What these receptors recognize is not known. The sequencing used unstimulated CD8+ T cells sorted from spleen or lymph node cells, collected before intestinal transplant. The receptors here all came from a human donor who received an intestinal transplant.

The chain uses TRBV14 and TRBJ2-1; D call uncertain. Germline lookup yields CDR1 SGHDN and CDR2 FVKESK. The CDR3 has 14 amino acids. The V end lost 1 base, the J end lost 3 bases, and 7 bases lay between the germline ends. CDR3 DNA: TGTGCCAGCAGCCAAGTTAGACTCTACAATGAGCAGTTCTTC. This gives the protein CASSQVRLYNEQFF.

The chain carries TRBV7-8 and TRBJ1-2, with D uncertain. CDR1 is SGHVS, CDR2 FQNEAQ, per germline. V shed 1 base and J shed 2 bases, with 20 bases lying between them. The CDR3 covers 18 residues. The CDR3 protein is CASSLVRVFEFGNYGYTF. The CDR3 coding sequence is TGTGCCAGCAGCTTAGTACGGGTGTTCGAATTTGGGAACTATGGCTACACCTTC.

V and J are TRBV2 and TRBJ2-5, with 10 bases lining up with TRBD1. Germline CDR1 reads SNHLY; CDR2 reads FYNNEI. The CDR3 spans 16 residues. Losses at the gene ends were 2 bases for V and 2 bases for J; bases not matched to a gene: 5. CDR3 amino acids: CASSERGQGRQETQYF. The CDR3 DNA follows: TGTGCCAGCAGTGAAAGGGGACAGGGGAGGCAAGAGACCCAGTACTTC.

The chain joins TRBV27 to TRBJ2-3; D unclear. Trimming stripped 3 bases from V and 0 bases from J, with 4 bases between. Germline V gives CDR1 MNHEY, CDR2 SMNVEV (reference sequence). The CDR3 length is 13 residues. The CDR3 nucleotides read TGTGCCAGCAGTTTGGCAAGCACAGATACGCAGTATTTT. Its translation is CASSLASTDTQYF.

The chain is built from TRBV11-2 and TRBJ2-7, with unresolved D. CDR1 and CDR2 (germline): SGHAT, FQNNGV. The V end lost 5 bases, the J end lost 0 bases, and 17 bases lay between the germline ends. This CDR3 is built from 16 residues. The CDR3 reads CASSPQTADVSYEQYF. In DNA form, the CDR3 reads TGTGCCAGCAGCCCACAAACGGCGGACGTCTCCTACGAGCAGTACTTC.

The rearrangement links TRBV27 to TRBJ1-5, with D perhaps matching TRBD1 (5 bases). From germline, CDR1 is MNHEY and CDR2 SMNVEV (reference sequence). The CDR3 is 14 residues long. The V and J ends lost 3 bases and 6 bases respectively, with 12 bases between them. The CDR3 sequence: CASSFSGGGQPQHF. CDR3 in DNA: TGTGCCAGCAGTTTTTCGGGGGGGGGTCAGCCCCAGCATTTT.

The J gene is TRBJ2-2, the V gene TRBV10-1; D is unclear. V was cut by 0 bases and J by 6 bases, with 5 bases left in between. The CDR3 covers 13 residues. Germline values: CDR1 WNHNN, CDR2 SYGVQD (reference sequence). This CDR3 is CASSESGPGELFF. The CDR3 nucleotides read TGCGCCAGCAGTGAGTCAGGGCCCGGGGAGCTGTTTTTT.

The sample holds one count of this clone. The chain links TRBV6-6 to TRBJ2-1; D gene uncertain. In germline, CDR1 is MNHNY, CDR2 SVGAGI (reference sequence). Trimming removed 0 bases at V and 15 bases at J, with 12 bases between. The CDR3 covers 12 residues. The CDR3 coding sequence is TGTGCCAGCAGTTACTCACCCCCTCAAGGGTTCTTC. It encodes CASSYSPPQGFF.

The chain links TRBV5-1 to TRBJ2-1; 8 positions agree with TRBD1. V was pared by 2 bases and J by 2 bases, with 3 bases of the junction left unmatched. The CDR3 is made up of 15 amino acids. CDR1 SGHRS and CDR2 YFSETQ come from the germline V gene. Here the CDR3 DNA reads TGCGCCAGCAGCTTTACAGGGGGTCCCTACAATGAGCAGTTCTTC. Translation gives CASSFTGGPYNEQFF.

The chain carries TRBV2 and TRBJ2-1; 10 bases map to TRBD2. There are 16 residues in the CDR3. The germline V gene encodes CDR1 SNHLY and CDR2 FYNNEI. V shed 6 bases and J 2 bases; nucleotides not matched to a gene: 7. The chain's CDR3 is CASSGLAVGTYNEQFF. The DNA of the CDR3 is TGTGCCAGCAGCGGACTAGCGGTGGGCACCTACAATGAGCAGTTCTTC.

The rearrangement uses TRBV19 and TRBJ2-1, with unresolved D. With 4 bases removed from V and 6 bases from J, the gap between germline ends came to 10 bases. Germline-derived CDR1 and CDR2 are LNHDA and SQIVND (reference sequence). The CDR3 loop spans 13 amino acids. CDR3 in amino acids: CASSSGATNEQFF. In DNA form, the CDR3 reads TGTGCCAGTAGTAGCGGTGCCACCAATGAGCAGTTCTTC. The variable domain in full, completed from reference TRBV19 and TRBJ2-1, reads DGGITQSPKYLFRKEGQNVTLSCEQNLNHDAMYWYRQDPGQGLRLIYYSQIVNDFQKGDIAEGYSVSREKKESFPLTVTSAQKNPTAFYLCASSSGATNEQFFGPGTRLTVL.

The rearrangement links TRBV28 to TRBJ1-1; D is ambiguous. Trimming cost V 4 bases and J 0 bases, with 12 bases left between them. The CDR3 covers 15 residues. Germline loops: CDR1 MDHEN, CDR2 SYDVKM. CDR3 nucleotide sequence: TGTGCCAGCAGTTCCCCCGGCTTCATGAACACTGAAGCTTTCTTT. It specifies CASSSPGFMNTEAFF.

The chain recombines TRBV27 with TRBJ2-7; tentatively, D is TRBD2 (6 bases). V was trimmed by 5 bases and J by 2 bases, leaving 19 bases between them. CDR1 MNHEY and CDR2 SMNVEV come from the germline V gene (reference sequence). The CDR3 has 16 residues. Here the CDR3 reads CASSPSWGSGAYEQYF. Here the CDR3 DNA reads TGTGCCAGCAGTCCATCCTGGGGTAGCGGAGCCTACGAGCAGTACTTC.

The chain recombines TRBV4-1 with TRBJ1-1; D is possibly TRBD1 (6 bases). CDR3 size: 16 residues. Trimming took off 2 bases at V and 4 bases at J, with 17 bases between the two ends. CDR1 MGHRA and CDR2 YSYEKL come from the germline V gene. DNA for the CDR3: TGCGCCAGCAGCCAAAAACACAGGGAACGTGCCACTGAAGCTTTCTTT. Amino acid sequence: CASSQKHRERATEAFF.

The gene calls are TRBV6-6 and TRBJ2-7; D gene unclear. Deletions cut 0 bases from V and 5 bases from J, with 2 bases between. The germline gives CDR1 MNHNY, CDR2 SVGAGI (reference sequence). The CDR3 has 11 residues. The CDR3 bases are TGTGCCAGCAGTTACTCAGACGAGCAGTACTTC. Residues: CASSYSDEQYF.

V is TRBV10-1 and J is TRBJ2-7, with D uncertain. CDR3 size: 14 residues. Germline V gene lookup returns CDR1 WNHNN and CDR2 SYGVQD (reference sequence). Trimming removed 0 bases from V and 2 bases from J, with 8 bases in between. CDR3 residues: CASSESDSTYEQYF. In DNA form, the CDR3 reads TGCGCCAGCAGTGAGTCTGATTCGACCTACGAGCAGTACTTC.

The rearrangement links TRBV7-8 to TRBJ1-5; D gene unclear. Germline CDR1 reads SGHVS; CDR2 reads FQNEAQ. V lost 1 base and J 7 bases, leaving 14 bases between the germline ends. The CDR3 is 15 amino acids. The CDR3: CASSLGSGSGQPQHF. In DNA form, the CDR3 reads TGTGCCAGCAGCTTAGGTTCTGGCAGTGGGCAGCCCCAGCATTTT.

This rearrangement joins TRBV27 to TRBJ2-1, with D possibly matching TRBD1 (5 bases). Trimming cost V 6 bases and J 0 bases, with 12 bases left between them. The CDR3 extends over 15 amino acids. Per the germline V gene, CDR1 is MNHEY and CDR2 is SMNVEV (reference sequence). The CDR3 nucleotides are TGTGCCAGCAGCCCGGACACCCTCTCCTACAATGAGCAGTTCTTC. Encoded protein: CASSPDTLSYNEQFF.

The CDR3 loop is CASSPPAGYEQYF. CDR3 nucleotides: TGTGCCAGCAGTCCCCCCGCGGGTTACGAGCAGTACTTC. The chain couples TRBV27 to TRBJ2-7, with a possible D match to TRBD2 (5 bases). V was pared by 5 bases and J by 4 bases, with 12 bases between. Germline V CDR1 and CDR2: MNHEY, SMNVEV (reference sequence). The CDR3 spans 13 residues.

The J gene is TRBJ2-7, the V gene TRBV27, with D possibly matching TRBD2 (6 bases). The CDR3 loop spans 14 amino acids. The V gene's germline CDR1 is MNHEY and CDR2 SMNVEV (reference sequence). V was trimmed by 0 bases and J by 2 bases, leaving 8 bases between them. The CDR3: CASSLSGLPYEQYF. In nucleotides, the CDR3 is TGTGCCAGCAGTTTATCGGGACTTCCCTACGAGCAGTACTTC.

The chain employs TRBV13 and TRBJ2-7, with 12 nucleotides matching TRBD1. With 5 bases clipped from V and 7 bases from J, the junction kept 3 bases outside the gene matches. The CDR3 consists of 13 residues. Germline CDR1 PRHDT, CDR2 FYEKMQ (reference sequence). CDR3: CASSGTGGREQYF. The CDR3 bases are TGTGCCAGCAGCGGGACAGGGGGCCGAGAGCAGTACTTC.

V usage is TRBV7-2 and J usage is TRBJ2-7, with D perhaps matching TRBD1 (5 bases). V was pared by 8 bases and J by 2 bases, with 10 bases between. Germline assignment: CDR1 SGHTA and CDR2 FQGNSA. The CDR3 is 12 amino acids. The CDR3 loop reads CASADSPYEQYF. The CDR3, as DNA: TGTGCCAGCGCCGACAGTCCCTACGAGCAGTACTTC. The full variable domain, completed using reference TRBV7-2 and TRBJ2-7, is GAGVSQSPSNKVTEKGKDVELRCDPISGHTALYWYRQSLGQGLEFLIYFQGNSAPDKSGLPSDRFSAERTGGSVSTLTIQRTQQEDSAVYLCASADSPYEQYFGPGTRLTVT.

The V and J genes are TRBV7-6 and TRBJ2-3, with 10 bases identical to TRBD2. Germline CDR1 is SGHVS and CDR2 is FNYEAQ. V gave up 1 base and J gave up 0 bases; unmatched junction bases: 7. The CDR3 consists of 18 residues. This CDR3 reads CASSLGTLTSGSTDTQYF. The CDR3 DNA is TGTGCCAGCAGCTTAGGAACCCTGACTAGCGGGAGCACAGATACGCAGTATTTT.

The CDR3 reads CASRGTGLHYEQYF. The CDR3 DNA reads as TGTGCCAGCAGGGGGACAGGGTTGCACTACGAGCAGTACTTC. The V gene is TRBV27, the J gene TRBJ2-7; 9 bases are a match to TRBD1. The CDR3 is made up of 14 amino acids. V shed 6 bases and J 3 bases; nucleotides not matched to a gene: 6. CDR1 and CDR2 (germline): MNHEY, SMNVEV (reference sequence).

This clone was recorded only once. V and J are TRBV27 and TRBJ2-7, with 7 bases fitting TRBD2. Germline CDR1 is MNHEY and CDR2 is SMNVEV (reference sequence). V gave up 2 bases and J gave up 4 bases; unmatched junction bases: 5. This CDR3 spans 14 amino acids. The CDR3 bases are TGTGCCAGCAGTTTAGTGAGCGGGAAATACGAGCAGTACTTC. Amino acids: CASSLVSGKYEQYF.

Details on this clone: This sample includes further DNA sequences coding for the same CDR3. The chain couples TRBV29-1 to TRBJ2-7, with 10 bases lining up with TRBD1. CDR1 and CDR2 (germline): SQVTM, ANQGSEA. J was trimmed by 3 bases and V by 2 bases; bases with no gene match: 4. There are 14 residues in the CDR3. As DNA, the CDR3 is TGCAGCGTTGAAAGCCGGGACAGGGGCTACGAGCAGTACTTC. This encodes CSVESRDRGYEQYF.

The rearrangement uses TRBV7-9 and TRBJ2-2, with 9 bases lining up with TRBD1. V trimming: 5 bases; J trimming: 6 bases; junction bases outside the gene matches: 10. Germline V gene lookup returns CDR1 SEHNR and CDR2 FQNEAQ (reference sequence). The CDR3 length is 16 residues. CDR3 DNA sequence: TGTGCCAGCAGCGCAAGGACAGGGGCTGACGCCGGGGAGCTGTTTTTT. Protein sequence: CASSARTGADAGELFF.